These T cell receptor beta chains were read from a single sample in a study of blood T cell repertoires in COVID-19. Here immunoSEQ multiplex PCR was the method, and the copy in TCRdb shows in-frame clones only, minus some. Here the sample spans about 350,000 clones, 75% to 90% being singletons. Specimen: peripheral blood. The receptor source for this set is a woman aged 55-75 years with COVID-19, enrolled during active disease. The CDR3 runs from the conserved cysteine through the conserved F or W. A D gene is named only where the DNA matches it firmly. Clone size, where shown, is once, few, many, or a class for clones that have expanded.

v_call	clone_size	j_call	d_call	cdr3_nt	cdr3_aa
TRBV27	-	TRBJ1-3	TRBD1	TGTGCCAGCAGTTCAGAGGGACAGGGTAGAAACACCATATATTTT	CASSSEGQGRNTIYF
TRBV4-1	once	TRBJ2-4	-	TGCGCCAGCAGCTCTAGACAGCCCCCGAACATTCAGTACTTC	CASSSRQPPNIQYF
TRBV5-1	few	TRBJ2-2	TRBD2	TGCGCCAGCTCGGGAGGTGGCGGGGGGGCCACCGGGGAGCTGTTTTTT	CASSGGGGGATGELFF
TRBV5-1	-	TRBJ2-2	TRBD1	TGCGCCAGCAGCTTGGGCAGGGGGCGGGCGAACACCGGGGAGCTGTTTTTT	CASSLGRGRANTGELFF
TRBV7-9	once	TRBJ1-1	-	TGTGCCAGCGGAGGGGACGGAAACACTGAAGCTTTCTTT	CASGGDGNTEAFF
TRBV7-9	-	TRBJ1-4	TRBD1	TGTGCCAGCAGCTTTGGACAGGGCCCAAATGAAAAACTGTTTTTT	CASSFGQGPNEKLFF
TRBV5-1	-	TRBJ2-3	-	TGCGCCAGCAGCTTGACAGGGCGAGTCCGGACAGATACGCAGTATTTT	CASSLTGRVRTDTQYF
TRBV27	-	TRBJ2-3	TRBD1	TGTGCCAGCAGTTTCCCGGGACAGGGACGAGCAGATACGCAGTATTTT	CASSFPGQGRADTQYF
TRBV7-9	-	TRBJ2-2	TRBD1	TGTGCCAGCAGCTCCGGGACAGTGAACACCGGGGAGCTGTTTTTT	CASSSGTVNTGELFF
TRBV19	-	TRBJ2-2	TRBD1	TGTGCCAGTAGTATAGCCGGACAGGACCCCGGGGAGCTGTTTTTT	CASSIAGQDPGELFF
TRBV6-5	-	TRBJ1-2	TRBD1	TGTGCCAGCAGTTACTGGGGACAGGGAAGTGGCTACACCTTC	CASSYWGQGSGYTF
TRBV14	-	TRBJ1-2	TRBD1	TGTGCCAGCAGCCAACAGGGGGCGAAGCTCTATGGCTACACCTTC	CASSQQGAKLYGYTF
TRBV12-3/TRBV12-4	-	TRBJ1-5	-	TGTGCCAGCAGGCAAGCAATAAGTCAGCCCCAGCATTTT	CASRQAISQPQHF
TRBV7-9	-	TRBJ2-6	-	TGTGCCAGCAGCGGACGGGACACTTTCTCTGGGGCCAACGTCCTGACTTTC	CASSGRDTFSGANVLTF
TRBV5-4	-	TRBJ1-3	-	TGTGCCAGCAGCGGGGGGACCTCTGGAAACACCATATATTTT	CASSGGTSGNTIYF
TRBV6-5	-	TRBJ1-2	TRBD1	TGTGCCGTAGAACAGGGGACTGGGTATGGCTACACCTTC	CAVEQGTGYGYTF
TRBV7-2	-	TRBJ2-5	TRBD2	TGTGCCAGCAGTCCTCCGGGACTAGCGGGGGGTGTAGAGACCCAGTACTTC	CASSPPGLAGGVETQYF
TRBV30	-	TRBJ1-1	-	TGTGCCTCCCGAACGGGAATGAACACTGAAGCTTTCTTT	CASRTGMNTEAFF
TRBV4-1	few	TRBJ1-1	-	TGCGCCAGCAGCCAAGATCGGTACACTGAAGCTTTCTTT	CASSQDRYTEAFF
TRBV30	-	TRBJ1-6	-	TGTGCCTGGAGTGTGGGTGACTACTATTCACCCCTCCACTTT	CAWSVGDYYSPLHF
TRBV30	-	TRBJ1-3	TRBD1	TGTGCCTGGAGGTCACAGGGGACAGGAAACACCATATATTTT	CAWRSQGTGNTIYF
TRBV5-1	-	TRBJ2-5	-	TGCGCCAGCAGCTCCCCCGGGAGAGAGACCCAGTACTTC	CASSSPGRETQYF
TRBV27	-	TRBJ1-2	-	TGTGCCAGCACCTCAACGGGAGGGCCGGGTGGCTACACCTTC	CASTSTGGPGGYTF
TRBV6-5	-	TRBJ1-4	-	TGTGCCAGCAGTTACAGACTCCCCGCAACTAATGAAAAACTGTTTTTT	CASSYRLPATNEKLFF
TRBV9	-	TRBJ2-3	TRBD2	TGTGCCAGCGGGGAGAGCGGGGGGACAGATACGCAGTATTTT	CASGESGGTDTQYF
TRBV11-3	-	TRBJ2-5	-	TGTGCCAGCAGCTCCAGAGACAGGACACAAGAGACCCAGTACTTC	CASSSRDRTQETQYF
TRBV5-8	-	TRBJ2-4	TRBD1	TGTGCCAGCAGCTTGAAACAGGGGGTCTACGCGGTAGCCAAAAACATTCAGTACTTC	CASSLKQGVYAVAKNIQYF
TRBV7-2	-	TRBJ2-5	TRBD2	TGTGCCAGCAGCTTAGTACGGCTAGCGGGGGGCCCGGAGACCCAGTACTTC	CASSLVRLAGGPETQYF
TRBV27	once	TRBJ2-7	-	TGTGCCAGCAGTTTATCGTTTCCGGTCGCTAGCGTCGACGAGCAGTACTTC	CASSLSFPVASVDEQYF
TRBV4-3	-	TRBJ2-4	-	TGCGCCAGCAGCCAAGAAGGGCAGGGGGGCATTCAGTACTTC	CASSQEGQGGIQYF
TRBV11-3	-	TRBJ2-1	TRBD1	TGTGCCAGCAGCACCTCAGGACAGGGGGCCAAGTTCTTC	CASSTSGQGAKFF
TRBV10-1	-	TRBJ2-2	TRBD2	TGCGCCAGCAGTGAGTGGACTAGCGGGGGGATCACCGGGGAGCTGTTTTTT	CASSEWTSGGITGELFF
TRBV5-1	-	TRBJ2-7	TRBD1	TGCGCCAGCAGCGTTCGGACCGGGACAGCAAACGAGCAGTACTTC	CASSVRTGTANEQYF
TRBV20-1	-	TRBJ1-3	-	TGCAGTGCTAGGAGTGGAAACACCATATATTTT	CSARSGNTIYF
TRBV6-2/TRBV6-3	-	TRBJ1-5	TRBD1	TGTGCCAGCAGTATGGGACAGGGAAGCCAGCCCCAGCATTTT	CASSMGQGSQPQHF
TRBV5-1	-	TRBJ2-5	TRBD2	TGCGCCAGCAGCTTGGGTACGGGGGGGCCGGAGACCCAGTACTTC	CASSLGTGGPETQYF
TRBV2	-	TRBJ1-1	-	TGTGCCAGCAGTAAGGGAGTTGGGACTGAAGCTTTCTTT	CASSKGVGTEAFF
TRBV10-3	-	TRBJ2-1	TRBD1	TGTGCCATTCGCGGGACAGGGGACAATGAGCAGTTCTTC	CAIRGTGDNEQFF
TRBV7-2	-	TRBJ2-7	TRBD2	TGTGCCAGCAGCTTCCAGCGGGGGTACGAGCAGTACTTC	CASSFQRGYEQYF
TRBV6-2/TRBV6-3	-	TRBJ2-5	TRBD2	TGTGCCAGCAGTTACTCGAGAGCGGGGACCCACCAAGAGACCCAGTACTTC	CASSYSRAGTHQETQYF
TRBV15	-	TRBJ1-3	TRBD1	TGTGCCACCAGCAGAGGGGACAGTTCTGGAAACACCATATATTTT	CATSRGDSSGNTIYF
TRBV3-1/TRBV3-2	-	TRBJ2-5	-	TGTGCCAGCAGCCAGAACCGGGGGACCACCCAAGAGACCCAGTACTTC	CASSQNRGTTQETQYF
TRBV4-1	-	TRBJ2-7	TRBD2	TGCGCCAGCAGCCAAGAAAGAATCGCGGGGGGAGCCGACGAGCAGTACTTC	CASSQERIAGGADEQYF
TRBV6-2/TRBV6-3	-	TRBJ1-5	-	TGTGCCAGCAGTCCCCCGAGCAATCAGCCCCAGCATTTT	CASSPPSNQPQHF
TRBV7-2	-	TRBJ2-7	TRBD2	TGTGCCAGCAGCTACCTAGCGGGTTCCTACGAGCAGTACTTC	CASSYLAGSYEQYF
TRBV6-6	-	TRBJ1-5	-	TGTGCCAGCAGTCCCCCATCCAGTACCCAGCCCCAGCATTTT	CASSPPSSTQPQHF
TRBV27	-	TRBJ2-3	-	TGTGCCAGCAGTTTAGCGATAAGGGGGGGAGCGCAGTATTTT	CASSLAIRGGAQYF
TRBV6-5	-	TRBJ2-7	-	TGTGCCAGCAGAGATCAGGGGATGATGTACGAGCAGTACTTC	CASRDQGMMYEQYF
TRBV3-1/TRBV3-2	-	TRBJ1-1	-	TGTGCCAGCAGCCATCCGGGAGCCTTGAACACTGAAGCTTTCTTT	CASSHPGALNTEAFF
TRBV7-3	once	TRBJ2-7	-	TGTGCCAGCAGCTCCGCACCCAACAGGGTCCACGAGCAGTACTTC	CASSSAPNRVHEQYF
TRBV9	-	TRBJ2-4	TRBD1	TGTGCCAGCAGCGTGGCCGGGACAGGGAAAAACATTCAGTACTTC	CASSVAGTGKNIQYF
TRBV7-2	-	TRBJ2-1	-	TGTGCCAGCACCCGGATGCTCGGGGTCTACAATGAGCAGTTCTTC	CASTRMLGVYNEQFF
TRBV5-8	-	TRBJ2-7	-	TGTGCCAGCAGCTTTCGACTGGCCGCTGTGGAGCAGTACTTC	CASSFRLAAVEQYF
TRBV5-5	-	TRBJ1-2	-	TGTGCCAGCAGCTTGACGGTCAGGGGCGACTATGGCTACACCTTC	CASSLTVRGDYGYTF
TRBV7-8	-	TRBJ1-2	-	TGTGCCAGCAGCTTAGTCGAAGCAGGGGTCTATGGCTACACCTTC	CASSLVEAGVYGYTF
TRBV7-2	-	TRBJ2-3	-	TGTGCCAGCAGCAGGGGGGATACGCAGTATTTT	CASSRGDTQYF
TRBV10-3	-	TRBJ2-1	-	TGTGCCGCCAAGCAGAGGGCAGAGTCCTACAATGAGCAGTTCTTC	CAAKQRAESYNEQFF
TRBV6-6	-	TRBJ1-2	TRBD1	TGTGCCAGCAGTCCTTACCCAGGGGGCGCGTCCAAGGTTGGCTACACCTTC	CASSPYPGGASKVGYTF